This passage covers 19 T cell receptor beta chains from one sample sequenced in a study of shared clonotypes between healthy human individuals. The naive CD8 subset, CD45RO-negative cells positively selected for CCR7, excluded terminally differentiated effector memory CD45RA+ cells. The protocol was immunoSEQ multiplex PCR, while the TCRdb copy is restricted to in-frame clones and leaves out a portion. Of over 2,000,000 clones listed, around 93% are singletons. Sequenced: naive CD8+ T cells from PBMCs. These receptors all come from a man aged 18 to 29 in good health. Some clones in this sample may be carry-over from other donors' samples.

The chain couples TRBV4-2 to TRBJ1-3; D gene uncertain. This CDR3 spans 16 amino acids. From germline, CDR1 is LGHNA and CDR2 YNFKEQ. The V end lost 2 bases, the J end lost 0 bases, and 11 bases lay between the germline ends. CDR3: CASSQPGRNSGNTIYF. CDR3 nucleotides: TGTGCCAGCAGCCAACCCGGGCGGAACTCTGGAAACACCATATATTTT.

The J gene is TRBJ2-3, the V gene TRBV5-4, with D tentatively TRBD1 or TRBD2 (5 bases each). Germline V gene data show CDR1 as SGHNT and CDR2 as YYREEE (reference sequence). CDR3 length: 15 amino acids. Trimming removed 4 bases from V and 4 bases from J, with 16 bases in between. In nucleotides, the CDR3 is TGTGCCAGCAGCGCTAAACCGGGACGCCCAGATACGCAGTATTTT. The encoded protein is CASSAKPGRPDTQYF.

The CDR3 DNA is TGTGCCAGTCATGACAGGTCGTTTGAGCAGTTCTTC. Translation gives CASHDRSFEQFF. The rearrangement links TRBV19 to TRBJ2-1; a weak D match, TRBD1 (6 bases). The CDR3 extends over 12 amino acids. From germline, CDR1 is LNHDA and CDR2 SQIVND (reference sequence). V gave up 8 bases and J gave up 9 bases, with 14 bases separating them. The complete variable domain, with remaining parts taken from reference TRBV19 and TRBJ2-1, reads DGGITQSPKYLFRKEGQNVTLSCEQNLNHDAMYWYRQDPGQGLRLIYYSQIVNDFQKGDIAEGYSVSREKKESFPLTVTSAQKNPTAFYLCASHDRSFEQFFGPGTRLTVL.

The chain carries TRBV9 and TRBJ1-1; D may be TRBD1 (5 bases). Germline-derived CDR1 and CDR2 are SGDLS and YYNGEE. The CDR3 contains 13 residues. V shed 8 bases and J shed 2 bases, with 13 bases lying between them. The CDR3 region has the DNA TGTGCCAGTCAAAGTAGGGGAAACACTGAAGCTTTCTTT. Its protein product is CASQSRGNTEAFF.

This sequence joins TRBV19 and TRBJ1-4; no reliable D call. Germline CDR1 is LNHDA and CDR2 is SQIVND (reference sequence). V dropped 4 bases and J dropped 5 bases, with 17 bases sitting between them. This CDR3 contains 16 residues. The CDR3 is CASSTPPNSRNEKLFF. Written as DNA, the CDR3 is TGTGCCAGTAGTACCCCCCCCAACAGCAGAAATGAAAAACTGTTTTTT.

The CDR3 spells CASSLALTPEAFF. As DNA, the CDR3 is TGTGCCAGCAGCTTAGCGCTGACACCTGAAGCTTTCTTT. V and J are TRBV7-9 and TRBJ1-1, with no clear D. Germline V gene lookup returns CDR1 SEHNR and CDR2 FQNEAQ (reference sequence). The ends were cut back, 0 bases at V and 6 bases at J, with 8 bases in the middle. The CDR3 totals 13 residues.

As concerns this clone: Additional DNA sequences in this sample encode the identical CDR3. The V and J genes are TRBV27 and TRBJ2-7; 13 bases line up with TRBD2. The CDR3 sequence is 14 residues long. Germline V gene data show CDR1 as MNHEY and CDR2 as SMNVEV (reference sequence). Trimming removed 6 bases from V and 7 bases from J; junction bases left unmatched: 6. The CDR3 loop is CASSPGLAGREQYF. As DNA, the CDR3 is TGTGCCAGCAGCCCGGGACTAGCGGGAAGGGAGCAGTACTTC.

Of note for this clone: Distinct nucleotide sequences in the sample also encode this CDR3. CDR3 coding DNA: TGTGCCAGCAGCCGGGGGGGAACAACCGGGGAGCTGTTTTTT. Encoded protein: CASSRGGTTGELFF. The genes are TRBV7-9 and TRBJ2-2; 8 nucleotides line up with TRBD2. Germline-derived CDR1 and CDR2 are SEHNR and FQNEAQ (reference sequence). The CDR3 runs to 14 residues. The J segment lost 5 bases and the V segment lost 5 bases, leaving 4 bases of the junction unmatched.

The chain employs TRBV9 and TRBJ1-1; 10 bases line up with TRBD1. Germline CDR1 is SGDLS and CDR2 is YYNGEE. With V trimmed by 3 bases and J by 4 bases, 9 bases remained unmatched. This CDR3 is 16 amino acids long. The CDR3 protein is CASSARQGAGITEAFF. Here the CDR3 DNA reads TGTGCCAGCAGCGCTAGACAGGGGGCCGGAATCACTGAAGCTTTCTTT. Filled out from reference TRBV9 and TRBJ1-1, the complete variable domain reads DSGVTQTPKHLITATGQRVTLRCSPRSGDLSVYWYQQSLDQGLQFLIQYYNGEERAKGNILERFSAQQFPDLHSELNLSSLELGDSALYFCASSARQGAGITEAFFGQGTRLTVV.

This chain joins TRBV18 and TRBJ1-1; 11 bases fit TRBD1. Germline V gene sequence: CDR1 KGHSH, CDR2 LQKENI. This CDR3 comprises 16 residues. The junction had 8 bases not matched to a gene; V was cut back by 2 bases and J by 6 bases. The CDR3 loop reads CASSPTRDRGIAEAFF. For the CDR3, the DNA is TGTGCCAGCTCACCAACAAGGGACAGGGGGATCGCTGAAGCTTTCTTT.

This clone appeared once. The rearrangement links TRBV6-5 to TRBJ1-2; D is uncertain. The V gene lost 0 bases and the J gene lost 7 bases, with 18 bases spanning the gap. This CDR3 region has 16 residues. Germline V gene lookup returns CDR1 MNHEY and CDR2 SVGAGI. Here the CDR3 DNA reads TGTGCCAGCAGTTACTCGCCCCCGGCCTATCCCTCTGGCTACACCTTC. It specifies CASSYSPPAYPSGYTF.

The CDR3 DNA reads as TGCGCCAGCAGCCTAGGACTAGCGGGTAACACCGGGGAGCTGTTTTTT. Encoded protein: CASSLGLAGNTGELFF. The gene calls are TRBV4-1 and TRBJ2-2; 11 bases line up with TRBD2. V lost 4 bases, J lost 2 bases, and 3 bases stayed unmatched. CDR3 size: 16 residues. Germline lookup yields CDR1 MGHRA and CDR2 YSYEKL.

The rearrangement uses TRBV13 and TRBJ2-7; 10 bases align to TRBD1. The CDR3 contains 15 residues. The V gene's germline CDR1 is PRHDT and CDR2 FYEKMQ (reference sequence). The V segment lost 4 bases and the J segment 3 bases; nucleotides outside the gene matches: 6. The CDR3 spells CASSYPTGGVYEQYF. The CDR3 DNA sequence: TGTGCCAGCAGCTACCCGACAGGGGGCGTCTACGAGCAGTACTTC.

The DNA of the CDR3 is TGTGCCAGCAGCCGTCAAGTCCCGACTAGCGGTTACTACGAGCAGTACTTC. This codes for CASSRQVPTSGYYEQYF. The V call is TRBV27, the J call TRBJ2-7, with 9 bases aligning to TRBD2. This CDR3 comprises 17 residues. CDR1 is MNHEY, CDR2 SMNVEV, per germline (reference sequence). V lost 6 bases, J lost 3 bases, and 15 bases stayed unmatched.

The chain carries TRBV19 and TRBJ1-2; D call uncertain. The length of the CDR3 is 12 residues. Trimming shortened V by 5 bases and J by 2 bases, and 6 bases separated the two germline ends. Germline-derived CDR1 and CDR2 are LNHDA and SQIVND (reference sequence). The CDR3 DNA reads as TGTGCCAGTAGTTACAGAAACTATGGCTACACCTTC. It yields the protein CASSYRNYGYTF.

V is TRBV28 and J is TRBJ2-7; D is unresolved. The CDR3 extends over 15 amino acids. Looked up from germline, CDR1 is MDHEN and CDR2 is SYDVKM. The ends were cut back, 3 bases at V and 4 bases at J, with 16 bases in the middle. This CDR3 reads CASSFFGDLFYEQYF. Here the CDR3 DNA reads TGTGCCAGCAGTTTTTTCGGAGACCTCTTTTACGAGCAGTACTTC. Supplemented by reference TRBV28 and TRBJ2-7, the full variable domain reads DVKVTQSSRYLVKRTGEKVFLECVQDMDHENMFWYRQDPGLGLRLIYFSYDVKMKEKGDIPEGYSVSREKKERFSLILESASTNQTSMYLCASSFFGDLFYEQYFGPGTRLTVT.

This sequence joins TRBV10-3 and TRBJ2-7; tentatively, D is TRBD2 (6 bases). Trimming shortened V by 2 bases and J by 7 bases, and 15 bases separated the two germline ends. The CDR3 has 14 amino acids. Germline lookup yields CDR1 ENHRY and CDR2 SYGVKD. This CDR3 is CAISEGTGAGEQYF. In nucleotides, the CDR3 is TGTGCCATCAGTGAGGGGACGGGAGCAGGTGAGCAGTACTTC.

This rearrangement joins TRBV9 to TRBJ1-2; tentative D call: TRBD1 (5 bases). V was shortened by 3 bases and J by 0 bases, with 9 bases between the two germline ends. The CDR3 runs 14 residues. Looked up from germline, CDR1 is SGDLS and CDR2 is YYNGEE. CDR3 sequence (DNA): TGTGCCAGCAGCGAGGGGTCCACTAACTATGGCTACACCTTC. Amino acids: CASSEGSTNYGYTF.

The chain recombines TRBV7-9 with TRBJ2-7; a weak D match, TRBD1 (5 bases). Per the germline V gene, CDR1 is SEHNR and CDR2 is FQNEAQ (reference sequence). The V end lost 6 bases, the J end lost 2 bases, and 14 bases lay between the germline ends. The CDR3 length is 14 residues. CDR3 amino acids: CASRTARSPYEQYF. The CDR3 nucleotides are TGTGCCAGCAGGACAGCGCGTTCCCCCTACGAGCAGTACTTC.